The clone carrying this TCR beta chain has only a few counts. Its antigen is undetermined. CDR1 and CDR2 (germline): SGHVS, FQNEAQ. The length of the CDR3 is 16 residues. Between the trimmed V and J ends, which lost 2 bases and 6 bases, there was a span of 18 bases. The data were obtained in a study of blood T cells in healthy people across ages. For the second PCR, which ran for about 6 to 11 cycles, a sample-barcoded 5' primer and a J-beta primer mix were used. TCRdb reprocessed the 5' RACE reads with MiXCR, giving one entry per CDR3 protein. This table has over a million distinct CDR3 sequences, under 55% appearing once. Study-wide findings and caveats: Investigators treated diversity estimates from one million T cells as underestimates. Naive CD4+ cells and diversity were both higher in long-lived donors than in aged donors.

No fewer than 5.5 micrograms of total RNA were isolated from every sample. The source is a woman aged 60-70 years in good health. This chain connects TRBV7-8 to TRBJ2-3; a weak D match, TRBD2 (6 bases). The source material was blood. Written as DNA, the CDR3 is TGTGCCAGCAGCTTAACGGGGACTCCAAACTACGATACGCAGTATTTT. Translation gives CASSLTGTPNYDTQYF.